The TCR beta chain described here comes from a study of neurological immune-mediated disorders. In the study overall: Secondary progressive cases numbered 3 among the roughly 34 multiple sclerosis patients, while the other 31 were relapsing-remitting.

General study findings and limits: The repertoires of 18 of 34 multiple sclerosis patients were placed by phylogenetic grouping in a single related-CDR3 cluster, which may be a signature.

Deletions cut 4 bases from V and 5 bases from J, with 19 bases between. Germline CDR1 and CDR2: MNHEY and SMNVEV (reference sequence). The CDR3 consists of 16 residues. This clonotype was seen at least ten times. What it binds is unknown. Using its own MiXCR run on the 5' RACE reads, TCRdb lists one record per CDR3 protein. The data contain 49,000 or so distinct CDR3 sequences, 4.5% of them singletons. Sequenced material: PBMCs. The chain carries TRBV27 and TRBJ2-3; maybe TRBD2 (6 bases). This clonotype was sampled from a woman aged 55-70 years with multiple sclerosis. The DNA of the CDR3 is TGTGCCAGCAGTTCCCGACTAGGAGAAGCGGGAGATACGCAGTATTTT. This translates into CASSSRLGEAGDTQYF.